A single TCR beta chain is shown here with its context. The antigen it binds to is not known. Base qualities are not recorded, but no much larger clone differs from it by a single base. The data are from a study of blood T cells in healthy people across ages (dated by TCRdb to 2014 to 2015). About the full investigation: Template switching captured roughly one uniquely barcoded TCR beta cDNA molecule per two T cells in model experiments. Four age groups were formed from the donors: young (average about 17 years), middle-aged (approximately 39), aged (roughly 58) and long-lived (roughly 81). Using deep sequencing normalized with unique cDNA molecular identifiers, the study measured how TCR beta repertoire diversity changes with age. For two donors (one aged 18 to 30 and one aged 80 or older), the study analyzed two additional independent replicas of 1 million unique cDNA reads from the same blood draw. To avoid experimental bias, donors of different ages were distributed randomly across sequencing lanes.

Receptors were amplified or captured by 5' RACE. The instrument was an Illumina HiSeq 2500. A second about 7 to 11 cycle PCR used a sample-barcoded 5' primer and a J-beta primer mix. Each TCR beta cDNA molecule received a unique molecular identifier from a template-switch 5' adaptor carrying 12 random nucleotides. Each sample yielded at least 2.5 million CDR3-containing paired-end reads. All of the RNA was converted into first-strand cDNA using the Mint cDNA synthesis kit, with a TRBC-specific oligonucleotide serving as the primer. Following uracil-DNA glycosylase treatment, all cDNA underwent a first 18-cycle PCR with the universal primers M1SS and BC2_uni_R. As for the original processing: Normalization of each sample was performed by random selection of 1 million high-quality reads, each carrying a distinct molecular identifier. Reads sharing molecular identifiers were discarded rather than binned into consensus sequences. MiTCR, run with a Q25 quality threshold and the strictest error-elimination algorithm, handled CDR3 identification, clonotype clustering and error correction. A nonparametric unseen species model with Euler transformation was used to estimate a lower bound on total TCR beta diversity. TCRdb cleaned the public reads at Q25 with fastp, built clones with MiXCR and kept in-frame beta chains. Rows matching on CDR3 protein sequence are summarized as one entry with the most common DNA and genes. The V and J calls were determined by TCRdb, not by the authors. The sample contains over 1.5 million distinct CDR3 sequences, 40% to 55% of them found a single time. The top ten clones comprise around 2.1% of the sample.

General study outcomes and caveats: Compared with the aged group, more naive CD4+ T cells, fewer expanded clones and increased TCR diversity were shown by the long-lived group, suggesting age selection. Because the CMV infection status of the donors was unknown, age-related changes in expanded clonotypes may potentially have been confounded. A strong correlation was found between observed TCR beta diversity and the percentage of naive T cells measured by flow cytometry. Estimates of total diversity based on one million sequenced T cells were regarded as lower bounds and as underestimates. As age increased, observed TCR beta diversity per million T cells dropped in a roughly linear way, and a significant reduction was already evident by age 40. Conclusive comparison of naive and antigen-experienced compartments was prevented by the profiling of bulk unsorted PBMCs.

The CDR3 runs 14 amino acids, cysteine and phenylalanine included. The read is trimmed to its CDR3 DNA, 42 bases read in frame from base 1. Here V drops 5 bases and J drops 9 bases, and the junction holds 6 bases not matched to any gene. The donors were about 40 Caucasian individuals from Russia, aged 6 to 90 years, who were systemically healthy. Each donor gave 8 to 10 milliliters of peripheral blood, drawn into EDTA-treated Vacutainer tubes. Ficoll-Paque density-gradient centrifugation was used to isolate PBMCs, with at least 7 million per sample. Trizol reagent was used to extract total RNA from the PBMCs, yielding at least 5 micrograms per sample. The percentages of naive CD45RAhigh/CD27high T cells were determined by flow cytometry on a PBMC aliquot from every donor.

This sequence originates from a woman in her thirties or forties in good health. The chain couples TRBV12-3 or TRBV12-4 to TRBJ1-4; TRBD1 aligns with 10 central bases. Specimen: blood. The DNA is as follows: TGTGCCAGCAGTCAAACGGGACAGGGGAAAAAACTGTTTTTT. Its amino acids are CASSQTGQGKKLFF.